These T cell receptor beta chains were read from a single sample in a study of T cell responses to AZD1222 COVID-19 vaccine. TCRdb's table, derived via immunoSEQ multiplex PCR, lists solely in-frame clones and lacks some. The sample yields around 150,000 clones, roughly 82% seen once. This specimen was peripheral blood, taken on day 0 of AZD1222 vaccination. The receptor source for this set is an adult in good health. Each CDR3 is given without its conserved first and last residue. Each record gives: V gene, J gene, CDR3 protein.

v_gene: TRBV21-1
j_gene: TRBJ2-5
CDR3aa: ASSEWAHRDTLEETQY

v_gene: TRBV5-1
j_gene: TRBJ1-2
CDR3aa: ASSGLERSGYGYT

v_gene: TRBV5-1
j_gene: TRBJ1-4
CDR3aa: ASSRYMGPQDEKLF

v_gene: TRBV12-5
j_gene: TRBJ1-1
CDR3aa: ASGLGQGLSEAF

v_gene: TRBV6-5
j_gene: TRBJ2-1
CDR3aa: ASSYGSGGYNEQF

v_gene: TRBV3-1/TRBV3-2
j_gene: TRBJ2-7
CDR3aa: ASSQGGTAYEQY

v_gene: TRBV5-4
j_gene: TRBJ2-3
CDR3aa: ASSTGTLTDTQY

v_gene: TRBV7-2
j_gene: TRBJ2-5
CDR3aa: ASSLASRETQY

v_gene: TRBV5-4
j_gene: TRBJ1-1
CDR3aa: ASSLWDEAF

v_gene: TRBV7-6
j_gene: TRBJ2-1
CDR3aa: ASSSGGSWLNNEQF

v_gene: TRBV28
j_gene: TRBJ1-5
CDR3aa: ASRTDRFLNQPQH

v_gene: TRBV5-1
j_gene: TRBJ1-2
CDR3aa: ASSLDRTGDGYT

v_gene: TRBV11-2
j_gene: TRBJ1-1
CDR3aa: ASSLAGGAGAEAF

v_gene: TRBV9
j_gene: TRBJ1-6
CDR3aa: ASSAAWESYSPLH

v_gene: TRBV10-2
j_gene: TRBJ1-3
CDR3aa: ASREGINSGNTIY

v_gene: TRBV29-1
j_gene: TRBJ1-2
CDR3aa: SVVHVYGYT

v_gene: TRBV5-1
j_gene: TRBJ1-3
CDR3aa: ASKSGSSGNTIY

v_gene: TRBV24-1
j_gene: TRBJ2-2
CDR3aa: ATTGQLNTGELF

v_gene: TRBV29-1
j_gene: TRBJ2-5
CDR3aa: SVREEPETQY

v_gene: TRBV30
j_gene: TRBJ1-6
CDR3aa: AWEGDPQAPLH

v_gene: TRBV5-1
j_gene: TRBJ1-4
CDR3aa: ASSLAFGLDEKLF

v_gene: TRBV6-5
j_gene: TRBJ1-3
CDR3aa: ATFVQGSGNTIY

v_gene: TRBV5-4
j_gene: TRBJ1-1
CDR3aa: ASSPNGNTEAF

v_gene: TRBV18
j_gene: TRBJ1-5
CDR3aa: ASSNRISESNQPQH

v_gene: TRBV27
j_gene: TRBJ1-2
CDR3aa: ASGGWDSSGDGYT

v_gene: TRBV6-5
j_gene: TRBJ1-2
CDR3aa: ATIRYAGRGYGYT

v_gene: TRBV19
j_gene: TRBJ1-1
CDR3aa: ACSTGGSGTEAF

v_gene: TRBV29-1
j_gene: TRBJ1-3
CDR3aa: SANGQGASGNTIY

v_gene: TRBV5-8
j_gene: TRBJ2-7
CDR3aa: ASSRSYEQY

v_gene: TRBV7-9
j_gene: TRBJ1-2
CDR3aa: ASSLDGGDYGYT

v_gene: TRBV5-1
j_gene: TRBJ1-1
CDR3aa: ASSLEGKNTEAF

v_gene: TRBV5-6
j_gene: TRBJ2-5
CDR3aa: ASSTRTDGFEETQY

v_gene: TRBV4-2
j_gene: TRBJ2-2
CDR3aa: ASSQRTGSNTGELF

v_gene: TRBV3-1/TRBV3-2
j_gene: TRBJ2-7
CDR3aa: ASSQVERGDYEQY

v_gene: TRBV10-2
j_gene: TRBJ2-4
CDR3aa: ASSESEDGNIQY

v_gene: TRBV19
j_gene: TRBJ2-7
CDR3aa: ASGQGAASGNEQY

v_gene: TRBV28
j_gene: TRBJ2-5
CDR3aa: ASSLGGFETQY

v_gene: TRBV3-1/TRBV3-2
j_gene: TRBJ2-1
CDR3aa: ASSQGYNNEQF

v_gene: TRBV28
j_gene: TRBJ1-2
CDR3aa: ASSEDSGTFRGGYT

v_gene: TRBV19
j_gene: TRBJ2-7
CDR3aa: ASSTGTGGPYEQY

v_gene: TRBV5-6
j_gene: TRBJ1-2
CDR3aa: ASHPTGADGYT

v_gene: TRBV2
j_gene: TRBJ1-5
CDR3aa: ASSEEFTWDQPQH

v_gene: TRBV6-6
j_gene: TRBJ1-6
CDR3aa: ASGVRQGNSPLH

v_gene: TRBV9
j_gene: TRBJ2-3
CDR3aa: ASSTWTGPSGAQY

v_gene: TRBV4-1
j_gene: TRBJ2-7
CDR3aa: ASSQDRGQNYEQY

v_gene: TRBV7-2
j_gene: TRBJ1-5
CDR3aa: ASSQDNGNQPQH